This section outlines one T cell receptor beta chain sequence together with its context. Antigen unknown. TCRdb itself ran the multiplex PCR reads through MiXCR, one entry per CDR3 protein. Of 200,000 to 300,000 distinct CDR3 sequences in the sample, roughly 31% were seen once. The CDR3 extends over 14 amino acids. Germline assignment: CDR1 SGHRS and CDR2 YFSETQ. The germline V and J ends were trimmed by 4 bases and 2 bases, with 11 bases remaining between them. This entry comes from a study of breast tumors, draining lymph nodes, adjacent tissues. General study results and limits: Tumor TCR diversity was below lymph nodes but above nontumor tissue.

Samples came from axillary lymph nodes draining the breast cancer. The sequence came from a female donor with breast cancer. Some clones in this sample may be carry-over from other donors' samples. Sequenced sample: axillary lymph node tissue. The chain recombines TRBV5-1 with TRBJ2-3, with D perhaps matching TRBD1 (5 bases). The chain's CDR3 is CASSMGPNTDTQYF. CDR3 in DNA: TGCGCCAGCAGCATGGGGCCAAACACAGATACGCAGTATTTT.